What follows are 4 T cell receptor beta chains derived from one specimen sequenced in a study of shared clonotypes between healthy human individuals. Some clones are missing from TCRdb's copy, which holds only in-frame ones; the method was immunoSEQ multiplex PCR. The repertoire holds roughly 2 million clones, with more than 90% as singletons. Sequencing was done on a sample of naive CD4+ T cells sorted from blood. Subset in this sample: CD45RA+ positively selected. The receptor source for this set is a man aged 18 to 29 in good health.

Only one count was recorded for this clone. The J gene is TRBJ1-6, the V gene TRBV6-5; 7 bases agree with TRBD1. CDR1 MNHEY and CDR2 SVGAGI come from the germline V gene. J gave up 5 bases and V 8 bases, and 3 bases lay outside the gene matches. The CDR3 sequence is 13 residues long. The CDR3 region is CASGTENNSPLHF. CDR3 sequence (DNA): TGTGCCAGCGGGACAGAGAATAATTCACCCCTCCACTTT.

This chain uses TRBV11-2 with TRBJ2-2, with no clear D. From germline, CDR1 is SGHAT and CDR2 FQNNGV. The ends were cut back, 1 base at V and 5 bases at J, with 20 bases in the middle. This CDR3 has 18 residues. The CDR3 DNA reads TGTGCCAGCAGCTTAGGTAGAGGTTTCGGATTTGGGACCGGGGAGCTGTTTTTT. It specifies CASSLGRGFGFGTGELFF.

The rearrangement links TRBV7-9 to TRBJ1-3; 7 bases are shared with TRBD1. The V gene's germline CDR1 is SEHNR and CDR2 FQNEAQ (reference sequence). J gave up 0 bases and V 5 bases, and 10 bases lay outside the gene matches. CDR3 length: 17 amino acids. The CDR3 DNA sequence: TGTGCCAGCAGCCCCTGGACAGGTGATTACTCTGGAAACACCATATATTTT. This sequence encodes CASSPWTGDYSGNTIYF.

The CDR3 DNA reads as TGTGCCAGCAGCCGGGAGCAGGGGCGCACAGATACGCAGTATTTT. It specifies CASSREQGRTDTQYF. V is TRBV18 and J is TRBJ2-3; possibly TRBD1 or TRBD2 for D (6 bases each). Per germline, CDR1 KGHSH and CDR2 LQKENI. CDR3 size: 15 residues. V lost 8 bases, J lost 1 base, and 16 bases lay in between.